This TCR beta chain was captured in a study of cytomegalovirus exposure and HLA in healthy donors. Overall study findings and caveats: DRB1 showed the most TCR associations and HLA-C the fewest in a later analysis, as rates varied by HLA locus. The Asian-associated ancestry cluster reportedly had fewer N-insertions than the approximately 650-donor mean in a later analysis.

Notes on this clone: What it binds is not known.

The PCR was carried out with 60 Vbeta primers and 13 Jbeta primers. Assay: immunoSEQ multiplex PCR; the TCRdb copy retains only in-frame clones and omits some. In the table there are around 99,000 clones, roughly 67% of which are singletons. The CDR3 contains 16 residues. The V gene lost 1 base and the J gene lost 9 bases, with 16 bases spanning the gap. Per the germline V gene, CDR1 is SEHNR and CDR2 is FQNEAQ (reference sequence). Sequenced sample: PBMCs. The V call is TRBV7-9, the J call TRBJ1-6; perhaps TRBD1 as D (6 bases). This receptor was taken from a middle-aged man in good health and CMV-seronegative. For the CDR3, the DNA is TGTGCCAGCAGCTTAGATACCAGGGGATTGGGTTCACCCCTCCACTTT. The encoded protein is CASSLDTRGLGSPLHF.